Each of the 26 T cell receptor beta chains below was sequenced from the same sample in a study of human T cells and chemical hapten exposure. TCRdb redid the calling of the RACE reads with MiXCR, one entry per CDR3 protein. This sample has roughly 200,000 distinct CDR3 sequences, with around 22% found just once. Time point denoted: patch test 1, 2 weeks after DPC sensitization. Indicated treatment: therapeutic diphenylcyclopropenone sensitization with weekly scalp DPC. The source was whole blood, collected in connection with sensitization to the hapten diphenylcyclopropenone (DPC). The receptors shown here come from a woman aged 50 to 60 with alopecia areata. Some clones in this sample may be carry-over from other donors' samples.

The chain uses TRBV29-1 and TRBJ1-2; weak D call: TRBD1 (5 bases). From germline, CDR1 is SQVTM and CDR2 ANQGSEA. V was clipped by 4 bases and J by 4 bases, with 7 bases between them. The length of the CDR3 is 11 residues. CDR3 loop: CSVGGVYGYTF. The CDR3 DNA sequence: TGCAGCGTTGGGGGCGTCTATGGCTACACCTTC.

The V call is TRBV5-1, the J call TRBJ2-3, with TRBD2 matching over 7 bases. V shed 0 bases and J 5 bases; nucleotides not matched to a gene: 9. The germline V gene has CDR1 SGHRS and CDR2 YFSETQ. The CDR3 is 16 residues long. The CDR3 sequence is CASSLALAETLDTQYF. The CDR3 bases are TGCGCCAGCAGCTTGGCCCTAGCGGAAACCTTAGATACGCAGTATTTT.

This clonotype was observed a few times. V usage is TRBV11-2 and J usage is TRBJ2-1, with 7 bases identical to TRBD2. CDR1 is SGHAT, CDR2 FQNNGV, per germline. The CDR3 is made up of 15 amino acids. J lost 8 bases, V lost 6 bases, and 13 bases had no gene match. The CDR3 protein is CASRPPASGRDEQFF. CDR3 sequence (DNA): TGTGCCAGCAGACCCCCGGCTAGCGGCCGGGATGAGCAGTTCTTC.

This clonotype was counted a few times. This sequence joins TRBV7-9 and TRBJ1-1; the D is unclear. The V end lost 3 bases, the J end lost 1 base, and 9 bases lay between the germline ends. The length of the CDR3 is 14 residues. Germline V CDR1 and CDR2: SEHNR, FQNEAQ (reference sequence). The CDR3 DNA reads TGTGCCAGCAGCTTGTTTACGGAGAACACTGAAGCTTTCTTT. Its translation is CASSLFTENTEAFF.

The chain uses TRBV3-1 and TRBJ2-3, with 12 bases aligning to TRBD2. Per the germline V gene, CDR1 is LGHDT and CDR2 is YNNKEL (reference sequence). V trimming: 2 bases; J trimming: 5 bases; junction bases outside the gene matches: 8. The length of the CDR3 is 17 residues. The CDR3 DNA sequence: TGTGCCAGCAGCCAACCCGGACTAGCGGGAAAGGAAGATACGCAGTATTTT. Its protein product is CASSQPGLAGKEDTQYF.

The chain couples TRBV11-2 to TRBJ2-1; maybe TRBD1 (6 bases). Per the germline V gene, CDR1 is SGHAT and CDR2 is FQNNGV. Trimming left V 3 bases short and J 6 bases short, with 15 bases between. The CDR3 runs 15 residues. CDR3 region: CASSFRDKLFNEQFF. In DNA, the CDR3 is TGTGCCAGCAGCTTTCGGGACAAACTTTTCAATGAGCAGTTCTTC.

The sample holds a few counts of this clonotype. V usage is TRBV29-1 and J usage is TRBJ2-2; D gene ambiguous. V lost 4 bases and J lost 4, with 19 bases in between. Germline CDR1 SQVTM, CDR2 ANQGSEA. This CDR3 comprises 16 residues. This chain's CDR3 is CSVAQVGRSATGELFF. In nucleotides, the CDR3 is TGCAGCGTTGCTCAGGTCGGTAGGAGCGCCACCGGGGAGCTGTTTTTT.

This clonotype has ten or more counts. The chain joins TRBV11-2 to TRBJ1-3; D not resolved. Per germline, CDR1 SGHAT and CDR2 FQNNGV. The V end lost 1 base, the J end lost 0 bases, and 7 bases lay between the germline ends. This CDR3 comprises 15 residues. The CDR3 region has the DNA TGTGCCAGCAGCTTAGGGCTGTTCTCTGGAAACACCATATATTTT. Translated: CASSLGLFSGNTIYF.

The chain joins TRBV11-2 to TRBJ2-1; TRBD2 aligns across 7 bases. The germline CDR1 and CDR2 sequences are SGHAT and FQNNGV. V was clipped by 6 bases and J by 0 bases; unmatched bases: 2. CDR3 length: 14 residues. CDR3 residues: CASRPGGSYNEQFF. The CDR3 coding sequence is TGTGCCAGCAGACCGGGGGGCTCCTACAATGAGCAGTTCTTC.

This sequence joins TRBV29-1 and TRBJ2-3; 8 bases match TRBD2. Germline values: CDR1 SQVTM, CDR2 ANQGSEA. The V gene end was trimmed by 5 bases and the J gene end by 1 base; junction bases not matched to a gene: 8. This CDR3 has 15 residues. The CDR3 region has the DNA TGCAGCGTTACCCCGGGAGGGGTTGGCACAGATACGCAGTATTTT. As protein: CSVTPGGVGTDTQYF.

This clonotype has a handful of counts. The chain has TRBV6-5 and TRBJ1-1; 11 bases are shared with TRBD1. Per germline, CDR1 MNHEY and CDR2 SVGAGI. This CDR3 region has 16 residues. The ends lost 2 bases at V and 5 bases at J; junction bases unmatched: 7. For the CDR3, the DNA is TGTGCCAGCAGTTACCCGGGACAGGGGGGTAAGACTGAAGCTTTCTTT. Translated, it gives CASSYPGQGGKTEAFF.

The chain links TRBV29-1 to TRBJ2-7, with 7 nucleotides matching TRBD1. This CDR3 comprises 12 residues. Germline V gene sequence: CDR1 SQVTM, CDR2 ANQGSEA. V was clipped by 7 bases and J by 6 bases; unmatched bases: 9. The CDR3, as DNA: TGCAGCGGGGGCCGACAGGGTGCCGAGCAGTACTTC. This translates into CSGGRQGAEQYF.

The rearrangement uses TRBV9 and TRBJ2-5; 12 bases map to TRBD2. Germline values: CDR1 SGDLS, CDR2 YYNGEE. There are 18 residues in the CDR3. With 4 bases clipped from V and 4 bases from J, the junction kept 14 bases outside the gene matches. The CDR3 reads CASSSFHLLAGGGETQYF. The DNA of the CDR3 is TGTGCCAGCAGCTCATTCCACCTCCTAGCGGGAGGGGGAGAGACCCAGTACTTC.

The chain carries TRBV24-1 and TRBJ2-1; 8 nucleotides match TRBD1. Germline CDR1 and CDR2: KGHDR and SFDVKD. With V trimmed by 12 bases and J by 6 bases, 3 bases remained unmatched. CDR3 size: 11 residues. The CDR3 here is CASQGGNEQFF. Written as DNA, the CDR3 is TGTGCCTCACAGGGGGGCAATGAGCAGTTCTTC.

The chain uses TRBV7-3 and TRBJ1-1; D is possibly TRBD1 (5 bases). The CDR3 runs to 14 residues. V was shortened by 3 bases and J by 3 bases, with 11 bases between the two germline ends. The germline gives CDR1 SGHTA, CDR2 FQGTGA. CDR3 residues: CASSFTAGDTEAFF. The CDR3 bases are TGTGCCAGCAGCTTCACAGCGGGGGACACTGAAGCTTTCTTT.

This CDR3 reads CASSEMGLAVTDTQYF. The CDR3 DNA follows: TGTGCCAGCAGTGAAATGGGACTAGCGGTCACAGATACGCAGTATTTT. The chain recombines TRBV2 with TRBJ2-3, with 11 nucleotides matching TRBD2. This CDR3 comprises 16 residues. Trimming took 2 bases from V and 2 from J; bases not matched to a gene: 3. Germline CDR1 SNHLY, CDR2 FYNNEI.

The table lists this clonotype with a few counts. The CDR3: CASSPPLGGRYNEQFF. CDR3 DNA sequence: TGTGCCAGCTCACCACCGCTGGGTGGACGGTACAATGAGCAGTTCTTC. The chain combines TRBV18 with TRBJ2-1; no clear D gene. Germline V CDR1 and CDR2: KGHSH, LQKENI. The CDR3 totals 16 residues. Trimming pared 0 bases from V and 4 bases from J, leaving 13 bases between.

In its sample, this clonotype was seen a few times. In DNA, the CDR3 is TGTGCCAGCAGCCGAGGGGGTCTGGGAGTCTACAATGAGCAGTTCTTC. It codes for CASSRGGLGVYNEQFF. The rearrangement links TRBV7-2 to TRBJ2-1, with a tentative D call TRBD1 (6 bases). Trimming took 5 bases from V and 3 from J, leaving 17 bases between them. The CDR3 extends over 16 amino acids. Germline-derived CDR1 and CDR2 are SGHTA and FQGNSA.

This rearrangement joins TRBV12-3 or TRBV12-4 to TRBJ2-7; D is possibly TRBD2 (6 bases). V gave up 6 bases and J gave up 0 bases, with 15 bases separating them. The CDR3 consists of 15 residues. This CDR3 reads CASSRSRGDSYEQYF. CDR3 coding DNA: TGTGCCAGCAGCCGAAGTCGCGGGGACTCCTACGAGCAGTACTTC.

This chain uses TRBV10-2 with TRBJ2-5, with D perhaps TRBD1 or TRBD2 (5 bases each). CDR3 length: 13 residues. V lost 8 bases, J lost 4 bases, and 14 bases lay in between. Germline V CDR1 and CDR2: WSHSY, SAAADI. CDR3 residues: CASGGGAAETQYF. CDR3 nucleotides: TGCGCCAGCGGGGGTGGGGCGGCAGAGACCCAGTACTTC.

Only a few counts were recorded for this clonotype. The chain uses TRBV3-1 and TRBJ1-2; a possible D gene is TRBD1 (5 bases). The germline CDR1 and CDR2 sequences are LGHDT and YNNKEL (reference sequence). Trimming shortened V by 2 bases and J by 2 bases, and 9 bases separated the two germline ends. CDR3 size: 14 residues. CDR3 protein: CASSQRRQNYGYTF. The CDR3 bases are TGTGCCAGCAGCCAACGGAGACAGAACTATGGCTACACCTTC.

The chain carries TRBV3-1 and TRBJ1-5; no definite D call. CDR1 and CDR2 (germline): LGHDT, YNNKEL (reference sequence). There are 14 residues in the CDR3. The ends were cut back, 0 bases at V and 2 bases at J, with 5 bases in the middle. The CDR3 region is CASSQDMGNQPQHF. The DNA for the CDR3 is TGTGCCAGCAGCCAAGATATGGGCAATCAGCCCCAGCATTTT.

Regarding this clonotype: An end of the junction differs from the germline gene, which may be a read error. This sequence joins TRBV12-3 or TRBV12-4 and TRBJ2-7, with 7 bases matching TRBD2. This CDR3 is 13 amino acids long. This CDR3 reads CASSIAGPYEQYF. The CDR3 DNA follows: TGTGCCAGCAGTATAGCGGGCCCTTACGAGCAGTACTTC.

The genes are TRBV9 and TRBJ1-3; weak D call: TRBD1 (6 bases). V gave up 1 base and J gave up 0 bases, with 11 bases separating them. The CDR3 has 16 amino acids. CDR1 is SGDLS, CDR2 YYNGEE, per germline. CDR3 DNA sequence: TGTGCCAGCAGCGTAAGTCAGGGGTTCTCTGGAAACACCATATATTTT. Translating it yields CASSVSQGFSGNTIYF.

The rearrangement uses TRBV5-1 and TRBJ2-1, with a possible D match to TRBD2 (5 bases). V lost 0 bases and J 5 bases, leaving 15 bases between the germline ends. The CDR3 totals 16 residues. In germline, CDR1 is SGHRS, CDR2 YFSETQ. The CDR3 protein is CASSLGRGHSDNEQFF. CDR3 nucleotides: TGCGCCAGCAGCTTGGGACGGGGTCATTCCGACAATGAGCAGTTCTTC.

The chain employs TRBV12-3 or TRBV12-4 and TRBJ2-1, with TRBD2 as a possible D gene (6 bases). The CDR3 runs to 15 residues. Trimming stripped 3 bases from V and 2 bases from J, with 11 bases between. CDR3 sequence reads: CASSFRRGPYNEQFF. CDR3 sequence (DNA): TGTGCCAGCAGTTTCAGGAGGGGCCCCTACAATGAGCAGTTCTTC.